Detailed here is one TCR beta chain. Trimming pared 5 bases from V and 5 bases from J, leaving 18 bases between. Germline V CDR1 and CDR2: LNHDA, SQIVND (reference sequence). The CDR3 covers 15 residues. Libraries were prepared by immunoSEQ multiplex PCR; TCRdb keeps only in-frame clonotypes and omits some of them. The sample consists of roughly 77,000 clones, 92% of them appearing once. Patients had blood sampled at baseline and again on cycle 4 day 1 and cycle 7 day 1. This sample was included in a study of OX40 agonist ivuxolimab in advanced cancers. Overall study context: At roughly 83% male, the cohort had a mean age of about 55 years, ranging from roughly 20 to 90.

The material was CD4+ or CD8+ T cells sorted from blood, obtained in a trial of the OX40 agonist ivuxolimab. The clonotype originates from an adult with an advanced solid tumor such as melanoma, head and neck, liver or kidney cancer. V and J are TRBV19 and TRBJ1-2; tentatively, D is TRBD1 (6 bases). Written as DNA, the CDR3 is TGTGCCAGTAGTGAATTCCGGGACACCCAATATGGCTACACCTTC. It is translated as CASSEFRDTQYGYTF. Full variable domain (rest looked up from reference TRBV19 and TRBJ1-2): DGGITQSPKYLFRKEGQNVTLSCEQNLNHDAMYWYRQDPGQGLRLIYYSQIVNDFQKGDIAEGYSVSREKKESFPLTVTSAQKNPTAFYLCASSEFRDTQYGYTFGSGTRLTVV.